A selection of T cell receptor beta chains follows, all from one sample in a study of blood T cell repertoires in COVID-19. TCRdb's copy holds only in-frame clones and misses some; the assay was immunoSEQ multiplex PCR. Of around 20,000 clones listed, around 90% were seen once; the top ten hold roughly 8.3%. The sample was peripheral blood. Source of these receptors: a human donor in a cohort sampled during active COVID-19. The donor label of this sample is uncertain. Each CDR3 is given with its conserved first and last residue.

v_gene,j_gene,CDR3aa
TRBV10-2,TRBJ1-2,CASSDLGGGGYTF
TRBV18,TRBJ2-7,CASSAGTEYEQYF
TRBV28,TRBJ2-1,CASSALAAYYNEQFF
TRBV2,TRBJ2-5,CATVPPQTSGRAFQETQYF
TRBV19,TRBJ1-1,CASSSITGAPRPAFF
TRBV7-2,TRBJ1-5,CASSFPGNQPQHF
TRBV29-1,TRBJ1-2,CSVEDSRTGVYGYTF
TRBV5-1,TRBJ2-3,CASSLATSSGDTQYF
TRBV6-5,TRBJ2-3,CASRPGTGGDTQYF
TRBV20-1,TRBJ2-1,CSARRTGEQFF
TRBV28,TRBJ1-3,CASTVRVGNTIYF
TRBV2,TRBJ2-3,CASNYGDTQYF
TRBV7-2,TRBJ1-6,CASSSRQGLNSPLHF
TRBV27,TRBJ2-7,CASSTLGEQYF
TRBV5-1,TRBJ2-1,CASQRLADDNEQFF
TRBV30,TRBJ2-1,CAWSWGPFEQFF
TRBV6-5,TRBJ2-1,CASKTTSRIYNEQFF
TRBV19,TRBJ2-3,CASSSGAKFSTDTQYF
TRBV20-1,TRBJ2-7,CSAEHSYEQYF
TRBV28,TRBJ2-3,CASAGRGSTDTQYF
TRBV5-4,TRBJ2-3,CASSSGLAPGTDTQYF
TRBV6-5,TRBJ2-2,CASSDSSITGELFF
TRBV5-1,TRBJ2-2,CASSYRTGQTGELFF
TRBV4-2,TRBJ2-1,CASSHGEGGRYNEQFF
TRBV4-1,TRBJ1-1,CASRGLLKNTEAFF
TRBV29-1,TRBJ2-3,CSVARQVPPGTQYF
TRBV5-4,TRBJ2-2,CASSLGARGTGELFF
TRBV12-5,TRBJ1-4,CASGLVYSEKLFF
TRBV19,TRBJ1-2,CASRTGNYGYTF
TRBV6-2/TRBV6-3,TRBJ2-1,CASSYSTGLIYNEQFF
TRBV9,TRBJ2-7,CASSVHPIGTGQGNEQYF
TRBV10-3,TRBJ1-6,CAISEGTANSPLHF
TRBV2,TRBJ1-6,CASSEDSQDNSPLHF
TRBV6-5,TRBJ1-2,CASSGSDRRYGYTF
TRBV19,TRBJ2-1,CASSPSLGGFSYNEQFF
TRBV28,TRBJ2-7,CASSLPGLAGTQVQQYF
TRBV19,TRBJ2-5,CASSIGVRQGETQYF
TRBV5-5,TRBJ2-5,CASSSIQGAGETQYF
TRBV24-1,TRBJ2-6,CATSGGRGSSGANVLTF
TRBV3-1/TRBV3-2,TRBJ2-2,CASSQGLAGSTGELFF
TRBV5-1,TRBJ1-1,CASSLAGGLGTEAFF
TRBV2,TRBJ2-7,CASSPDNDEQYF
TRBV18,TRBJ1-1,CASSPRQGTATEAFF
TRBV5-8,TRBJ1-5,CASSAGGGNQPQHF
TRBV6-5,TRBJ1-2,CASSRGGNGYTF
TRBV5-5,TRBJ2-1,CASSLSGTSNEQFF
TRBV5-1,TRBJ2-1,CASSPYRSGRNYNEQFF
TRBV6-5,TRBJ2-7,CASSNLVSEQYF
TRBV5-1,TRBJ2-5,CASSLTSGAQGETQYF
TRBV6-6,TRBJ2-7,CASRLAYEQYF
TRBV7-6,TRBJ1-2,CASSLVAGQSNYGYTF
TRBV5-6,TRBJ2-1,CASSLRLAGVGLRFF